Sequencing of this T cell receptor beta chain was carried out in a study of blood T cell repertoires in COVID-19. Overall study context: Two consecutive negative NP/OP PCR tests, clearance, or resolved symptoms defined Cohort 3 recovery. There were acute and convalescent COVID-19 samples, and they came from the United States, Italy and Spain.

Per the authors' pipeline: Counts of nucleated cells, estimated from reference gene primer amplification, were obtained. Method: immunoSEQ multiplex PCR; TCRdb's copy keeps in-frame clones and lacks some. That table furnishes V, J and clone size, whereas the DNA furnished D and trimming. The repertoire has some 190,000 clones, about 86% of them found once; the top ten carry around 23%. Trimming shortened V by 3 bases and J by 1 base, and 12 bases separated the two germline ends. The V gene's germline CDR1 is SGHDN and CDR2 FVKESK. The CDR3 contains 15 residues. This receptor was obtained from a middle-aged woman in a cohort exposed to, infected with or recovered from COVID-19 (not recorded which). The rearrangement links TRBV14 to TRBJ1-1; no definite D call. The sequencing input was PBMCs or T cells enriched from blood (not recorded which). The CDR3 region is CASSQHGWSNTEAFF. The CDR3 bases are TGTGCCAGCAGCCAGCACGGTTGGTCGAACACTGAAGCTTTCTTT.